This T cell receptor (beta chain) was recorded in a study of sequential checkpoint blockade in melanoma. Findings and limits, study-wide: Pretreatment TIL clonality tracked with response in the nivolumab-first arm. Mutational load did not correlate with tumor T-cell fraction or clonality.

Specified treatment: randomized to nivolumab then ipilimumab (arm A) or the reverse (arm B). None of the patients previously received DNA-damaging chemotherapy. The assay was immunoSEQ multiplex PCR, and TCRdb's table has in-frame clones only and misses some. This sample carries 35,000 to 40,000 clones, 30% to 35% of them seen once, and the ten largest clones take under 2%. With regard to this clone: Antigen: not known.

This TCR came from a human donor with melanoma. Here the sequenced sample was tumor tissue (inferred from file names), taken from a patient given nivolumab and ipilimumab in sequence.

CDR3 DNA: TGTGCCAGCAGCCAAGACAGGAACACTGAAGCTTTCTTT. This codes for CASSQDRNTEAFF. The chain combines TRBV14 with TRBJ1-1; D not certain. Trimming left V 0 bases short and J 1 base short, with 3 bases between. Germline CDR1 reads SGHDN; CDR2 reads FVKESK. This CDR3 region has 13 residues.